These 15 T cell receptor beta chains were all obtained from the same sample, sequenced in a study of T cell responses to AZD1222 COVID-19 vaccine. Only in-frame clones appear in the TCRdb table, and some are missing; sequencing was by immunoSEQ multiplex PCR. Here the sample spans 150,000 to 200,000 clones, 85% to 95% being singletons. This specimen was peripheral blood, taken on day 0 of AZD1222 vaccination. The source is an adult in good health.

The CDR3 sequence is CASSQEAGPQPQHF. In DNA, the CDR3 is TGCGCCAGCAGCCAAGAAGCTGGGCCCCAGCCCCAGCATTTT. The chain has TRBV4-1 and TRBJ1-5, with D uncertain. Trimming removed 0 bases from V and 7 bases from J, with 10 bases in between. The CDR3 is 14 residues long. Per the germline V gene, CDR1 is MGHRA and CDR2 is YSYEKL.

The gene calls are TRBV7-9 and TRBJ1-4; TRBD1 matches at 7 bases. Germline-derived CDR1 and CDR2 are SEHNR and FQNEAQ (reference sequence). The trim removed 6 bases at V and 2 bases at J, leaving 3 bases unmatched. The CDR3 loop spans 14 amino acids. CDR3 protein: CASRPDRTNEKLFF. CDR3 DNA: TGTGCCAGCAGACCGGACAGGACTAATGAAAAACTGTTTTTT.

The chain uses TRBV5-6 and TRBJ1-5; no clear D gene. Between the trimmed V and J ends, which lost 4 bases and 0 bases, there was a span of 14 bases. Germline CDR1 SGHDT, CDR2 YYEEEE. The CDR3 is 16 amino acids. CDR3 nucleotide sequence: TGTGCCAGCAGCATTTATTCGGGCTATAGCAATCAGCCCCAGCATTTT. Translation gives CASSIYSGYSNQPQHF.

V is TRBV5-1 and J is TRBJ2-7; no clear D gene. CDR1 is SGHRS and CDR2 is YFSETQ in the germline V gene. The ends were cut back, 1 base at V and 2 bases at J, with 10 bases in the middle. The CDR3 contains 14 residues. In DNA form, the CDR3 reads TGCGCCAGCAGCTTGACGGCTGGGGCCTACGAGCAGTACTTC. Translation gives CASSLTAGAYEQYF.

This chain links TRBV9 with TRBJ1-2; D is unclear. This CDR3 region has 12 residues. Germline-derived CDR1 and CDR2 are SGDLS and YYNGEE. V lost 4 bases and J lost 9, with 13 bases in between. CDR3 loop: CASSPRGVRYTF. As DNA, the CDR3 is TGTGCCAGCAGCCCGCGAGGTGTCCGCTACACCTTC.

The chain uses TRBV2 and TRBJ2-5; 7 nucleotides line up with TRBD2. Germline V gene data show CDR1 as SNHLY and CDR2 as FYNNEI. The CDR3 contains 19 residues. Trimming at V came to 4 bases and at J to 1 base, leaving 18 bases not matched to a gene. Here the CDR3 reads CASSGSLASGGIPQETQYF. The CDR3 nucleotides read TGTGCCAGCAGTGGTAGCCTGGCGTCCGGGGGGATCCCCCAAGAGACCCAGTACTTC.

This clone was observed a single time. The chain links TRBV18 to TRBJ1-1; D is uncertain. Germline V gene data show CDR1 as KGHSH and CDR2 as LQKENI. CDR3 length: 12 amino acids. Trimming took off 3 bases at V and 4 bases at J, with 6 bases between the two ends. As DNA, the CDR3 is TGTGCCAGCTCACCGGTTATCACTGAAGCTTTCTTT. This encodes CASSPVITEAFF.

This clone occurred once. The rearrangement links TRBV18 to TRBJ1-2; D not certain. The V and J ends lost 2 bases and 0 bases respectively, with 10 bases between them. Germline-derived CDR1 and CDR2 are KGHSH and LQKENI. The CDR3 sequence is 15 residues long. The CDR3 DNA reads as TGTGCCAGCTCACCAACCCGTTCAGCTAACTATGGCTACACCTTC. Translated, it gives CASSPTRSANYGYTF.

The DNA of the CDR3 is TGTGCCAGCAGCTTTCTACTTACGAGCTCCTACAATGAGCAGTTCTTC. Amino acids: CASSFLLTSSYNEQFF. The genes are TRBV5-4 and TRBJ2-1; D remains ambiguous. The CDR3 has 16 amino acids. V lost 2 bases and J 0 bases, leaving 12 bases between the germline ends. The germline V gene encodes CDR1 SGHNT and CDR2 YYREEE (reference sequence). Supplemented by reference TRBV5-4 and TRBJ2-1, the full variable domain reads ETGVTQSPTHLIKTRGQQVTLRCSSQSGHNTVSWYQQALGQGPQFIFQYYREEENGRGNFPPRFSGLQFPNYSSELNVNALELDDSALYLCASSFLLTSSYNEQFFGPGTRLTVL.

V is TRBV6-1 and J is TRBJ2-7; D is undetermined. The end of the DNA is better explained by TRBJ2-4, so the J call may be wrong. This CDR3 is 11 amino acids long. CDR1 is MNHNS, CDR2 SASEGT, per germline. The chain's CDR3 is CASSEAGIQYF. CDR3 bases: TGTGCCAGCAGTGAAGCGGGCATTCAGTACTTC.

The table lists this clone with a count of one. The chain joins TRBV28 to TRBJ1-2, with unresolved D. Germline V gene data show CDR1 as MDHEN and CDR2 as SYDVKM. V was clipped by 11 bases and J by 1 base, with 11 bases between them. This CDR3 has 12 amino acids. The CDR3 loop reads CACGRLNYGYTF. CDR3 bases: TGTGCCTGTGGCAGACTTAACTATGGCTACACCTTC.

Only one count was recorded for this clone. The chain links TRBV7-8 to TRBJ2-7; D is possibly TRBD1 (8 bases). Per germline, CDR1 SGHVS and CDR2 FQNEAQ. V was trimmed by 4 bases and J by 2 bases, leaving 15 bases between them. The CDR3 totals 15 residues. This CDR3 reads CASSYGGTGAYEQYF. The CDR3 nucleotides are TGTGCCAGCAGCTACGGGGGGACAGGAGCCTACGAGCAGTACTTC.

This clone has a single count. The gene calls are TRBV30 and TRBJ2-6; tentative D call: TRBD2 (6 bases). Germline V gives CDR1 GTSNPN, CDR2 SVGIG (reference sequence). Trimming pared 4 bases from V and 3 bases from J, leaving 13 bases between. The CDR3 is 15 amino acids. CDR3 in DNA: TGTGCCTGGAAAAAGGAGGGTAGTGGGGCCAACGTCCTGACTTTC. Its translation: CAWKKEGSGANVLTF. Together with reference TRBV30 and TRBJ2-6, the CDR3 gives the full variable domain: SQTIHQWPATLVQPVGSPLSLECTVEGTSNPNLYWYRQAAGRGLQLLFYSVGIGQISSEVPQNLSASRPQDRQFILSSKKLLLSDSGFYLCAWKKEGSGANVLTFGAGSRLTVL.

The chain uses TRBV4-1 and TRBJ2-2, with 8 bases aligning to TRBD1. This CDR3 has 15 amino acids. Germline V gene data show CDR1 as MGHRA and CDR2 as YSYEKL. Losses at the gene ends were 3 bases for V and 5 bases for J; bases not matched to a gene: 5. CDR3 sequence: CASSHGYRGTGELFF. CDR3 coding DNA: TGCGCCAGCAGCCACGGCTACAGGGGGACCGGGGAGCTGTTTTTT.

V usage is TRBV5-6 and J usage is TRBJ2-1, with D maybe TRBD1 (6 bases). Germline assignment: CDR1 SGHDT and CDR2 YYEEEE. V was shortened by 3 bases and J by 1 base, with 11 bases between the two germline ends. CDR3 size: 15 residues. The CDR3 DNA is TGTGCCAGCAGCTGGGCAGGGGCTTCCTACAATGAGCAGTTCTTC. This sequence encodes CASSWAGASYNEQFF.